This TCR beta chain was profiled in a study of breast tumors, draining lymph nodes, adjacent tissues. Whole-study results and caveats: The lymph node origin of tumor T cells was framed as consistent with a hypothesis, not demonstrated. Luminal-like breast cancer showed significantly higher tumor–nontumor repertoire similarity than basal-like.

This clonotype came up many times. Its target is not known. Breast cancer patients provided tissue from their axillary draining lymph nodes. Germline CDR1 reads SGHRS; CDR2 reads YFSETQ. The CDR3 length is 14 residues. J lost 0 bases, V lost 3 bases, and 3 bases had no gene match. Each CDR3 protein is one row after TCRdb ran MiXCR on the multiplex PCR reads. Among about 220,000 distinct CDR3 sequences listed, around 34% were seen once. The sequence was obtained from a female donor with breast cancer. Some clones in this sample may be carry-over from other donors' samples. Source material: axillary lymph node tissue. The V and J genes are TRBV5-1 and TRBJ2-7; TRBD1 agrees at 7 bases. The CDR3 bases are TGCGCCAGCAGCTCCGGGACAGTCTCCTACGAGCAGTACTTC. Amino acid sequence: CASSSGTVSYEQYF.